This T cell receptor beta chain appears in the sequencing data of a study of blood T cell repertoires in COVID-19. Turning to the study itself: Both acute and convalescent COVID-19 samples were obtained from the United States, Italy and Spain.

Seattle patients were enrolled while actively infected and followed longitudinally. The CDR3 loop spans 14 amino acids. The germline gives CDR1 LGHDT, CDR2 YNNKEL (reference sequence). The V segment lost 5 bases and the J segment 5 bases; nucleotides outside the gene matches: 8. The table came from immunoSEQ multiplex PCR; TCRdb's copy has only in-frame clones and leaves some out. In the table there are approximately 70,000 clones, around nine tenths of which are singletons. The chain has TRBV3-1 (or the pseudogene TRBV3-2) and TRBJ1-2, with 7 bases aligning to TRBD1. Material for sequencing was peripheral blood. This TCR was recovered from a man between 40 and 49 years old with COVID-19, enrolled during active disease. CDR3 sequence: CASSERGQSYGYTF. CDR3 coding DNA: TGTGCCAGCAGCGAACGGGGACAGAGTTATGGCTACACCTTC.